This passage covers 18 T cell receptor beta chains from one sample sequenced in a study of response to subunit inactivated influenza vaccine. One entry per CDR3 protein results from TCRdb running MiXCR on the RT-PCR reads. The repertoire includes fewer than 550,000 distinct CDR3 sequences, about 25% of them detected once, and 1.9% sits in the top ten. The starting material was CD4+ T cells sorted from PBMCs, obtained less than 6 days after vaccination. Every receptor here comes from a man in his fifties or sixties who received an inactivated influenza vaccine.

This rearrangement joins TRBV4-1 to TRBJ2-2; the D gene could be TRBD1 or TRBD2 (5 bases each). Trimming cost V 3 bases and J 7 bases, with 21 bases left between them. CDR1 and CDR2 (germline): MGHRA, YSYEKL. This CDR3 is built from 17 residues. Here the CDR3 DNA reads TGCGCCAGCAGCCAGGGAGTGGCAGGGCGGTTTGACGGGGAGCTGTTTTTT. This encodes CASSQGVAGRFDGELFF.

This clonotype was counted between two and nine times. V is TRBV25-1 and J is TRBJ1-1, with D perhaps matching TRBD1 (5 bases). This CDR3 has 14 amino acids. CDR1 is MGHDK, CDR2 SYGVNS, per germline. The V and J ends lost 1 base and 6 bases respectively, with 12 bases between them. The CDR3 sequence: CASSESIGGAEAFF. In DNA form, the CDR3 reads TGTGCCAGCAGTGAATCTATCGGGGGGGCTGAAGCTTTCTTT.

This clonotype was counted at least ten times. V usage is TRBV29-1 and J usage is TRBJ2-3, with 7 bases fitting TRBD2. Germline CDR1 and CDR2: SQVTM and ANQGSEA. With 3 bases clipped from V and 4 bases from J, the junction kept 7 bases outside the gene matches. The CDR3 covers 14 residues. The chain's CDR3 is CSVESGALADTQYF. The CDR3 region has the DNA TGCAGCGTTGAGAGCGGGGCGCTGGCAGATACGCAGTATTTT.

This clonotype has only a few counts. CDR3 in amino acids: CASSSGTASLGGYTF. The CDR3 coding sequence is TGTGCCAGCAGTTCTGGGACAGCGTCTTTAGGTGGCTACACCTTC. J is TRBJ1-2 and V is TRBV6-5; 7 nucleotides match TRBD1. The CDR3 spans 15 residues. V was clipped by 4 bases and J by 7 bases; unmatched bases: 12. Germline V CDR1 and CDR2: MNHEY, SVGAGI.

The V and J genes are TRBV4-1 and TRBJ2-5; TRBD1 agrees at 9 bases. CDR3 length: 17 amino acids. Germline trimming cut 3 bases from V and 1 base from J; bases unmatched to any gene: 9. In germline, CDR1 is MGHRA, CDR2 YSYEKL. The CDR3 here is CASSQYRGPKSQETQYF. In DNA form, the CDR3 reads TGCGCCAGCAGCCAGTACAGGGGGCCGAAAAGCCAAGAGACCCAGTACTTC.

This clonotype was seen only a few times. This chain uses TRBV28 with TRBJ2-5; TRBD2 might be the D (5 bases). Trimming took 1 base from V and 2 from J, leaving 14 bases between them. Germline V gene sequence: CDR1 MDHEN, CDR2 SYDVKM. CDR3 length: 16 amino acids. This CDR3 is CASSLFRRRKQETQYF. The CDR3 region has the DNA TGTGCCAGCAGTTTATTCCGCAGGAGGAAACAAGAGACCCAGTACTTC.

The table lists this clonotype with a few counts. DNA of the CDR3: TGTGCCAGCTCACCCCCCATGGCCCGGAGGGACGAGCAGTACTTC. This encodes CASSPPMARRDEQYF. The chain combines TRBV18 with TRBJ2-7, with a weak D call TRBD2 (6 bases). Trimming pared 3 bases from V and 5 bases from J, leaving 17 bases between. CDR3 length: 15 amino acids. Looked up from germline, CDR1 is KGHSH and CDR2 is LQKENI.

The chain links TRBV20-1 to TRBJ2-3, with D maybe TRBD1 (6 bases). The V and J ends lost 5 bases and 4 bases respectively, with 22 bases between them. The CDR3 length is 16 residues. The germline gives CDR1 DFQATT, CDR2 SNEGSKA (reference sequence). CDR3 in DNA: TGCAGTGCTTCTAACCCGACAGGCGGCCCAGCAGATACGCAGTATTTT. It codes for CSASNPTGGPADTQYF.

This clonotype occurred a few times. The genes are TRBV4-3 and TRBJ1-3; D remains unclear. The CDR3 extends over 19 amino acids. CDR1 is LGHNA and CDR2 is YSLEER in the germline V gene. V gave up 1 base and J gave up 0 bases, with 19 bases separating them. CDR3 loop: CASSQAAPRGRSSGNTIYF. DNA of the CDR3: TGCGCCAGCAGCCAAGCCGCACCGCGGGGAAGAAGCTCTGGAAACACCATATATTTT.

This clonotype was observed a handful of times. This sequence joins TRBV7-2 and TRBJ1-2; D unclear. CDR1 and CDR2 (germline): SGHTA, FQGNSA. This CDR3 is 12 amino acids long. The V end was cut by 2 bases, the J end by 10 bases, with 11 bases between. The CDR3 coding sequence is TGTGCCAGCAGCTTAATGGCGTCAGACTACACCTTC. This sequence encodes CASSLMASDYTF.

The chain uses TRBV6-1 and TRBJ1-1; 9 bases are shared with TRBD1. V dropped 8 bases and J dropped 0; count of bases not matched to a gene: 13. Germline lookup yields CDR1 MNHNS and CDR2 SASEGT. The CDR3 is 17 residues long. In nucleotides, the CDR3 is TGTGCCAGCCCACAAACAGGGGGCGGTAATGTGAACACTGAAGCTTTCTTT. This sequence encodes CASPQTGGGNVNTEAFF.

The chain joins TRBV28 to TRBJ2-1, with 11 bases matching TRBD1. V lost 7 bases to trimming and J lost 4 bases; unmatched junction nucleotides: 3. The germline gives CDR1 MDHEN, CDR2 SYDVKM. This CDR3 is built from 14 residues. The CDR3 is CASNRDRGYNEQFF. The DNA for the CDR3 is TGTGCCAGCAACCGGGACAGGGGGTACAATGAGCAGTTCTTC.

Only a few counts were recorded for this clonotype. The genes are TRBV10-3 and TRBJ2-3, with TRBD2 matching over 9 bases. Germline values: CDR1 ENHRY, CDR2 SYGVKD. The CDR3 has 17 amino acids. The V gene end was trimmed by 4 bases and the J gene end by 0 bases; junction bases not matched to a gene: 8. The chain's CDR3 is CAISGSGSFLSTDTQYF. In DNA form, the CDR3 reads TGTGCCATCAGTGGTAGCGGGAGTTTCCTTAGCACAGATACGCAGTATTTT.

This clonotype was seen only a few times. This chain uses TRBV20-1 with TRBJ1-2; possibly TRBD1 for D (6 bases). Deletions cut 6 bases from V and 2 bases from J, with 13 bases between. Germline V gene data show CDR1 as DFQATT and CDR2 as SNEGSKA (reference sequence). CDR3 length: 13 amino acids. CDR3 DNA: TGCAGTGCAGAAGCCGGACAGAACTATGGCTACACCTTC. It codes for CSAEAGQNYGYTF.

This clonotype appeared a few times. This chain links TRBV9 with TRBJ2-1, with 10 positions matching TRBD2. The ends lost 0 bases at V and 9 bases at J; junction bases unmatched: 18. The CDR3 has 19 amino acids. The germline V gene encodes CDR1 SGDLS and CDR2 YYNGEE. The CDR3 here is CASSVGAVAGGSGLSEQFF. CDR3 coding DNA: TGTGCCAGCAGCGTAGGTGCAGTAGCGGGAGGATCTGGGTTAAGTGAGCAGTTCTTC. Full variable domain (remainder filled in from reference TRBV9 and TRBJ2-1): DSGVTQTPKHLITATGQRVTLRCSPRSGDLSVYWYQQSLDQGLQFLIQYYNGEERAKGNILERFSAQQFPDLHSELNLSSLELGDSALYFCASSVGAVAGGSGLSEQFFGPGTRLTVL.

The J gene is TRBJ1-1, the V gene TRBV5-1; D gene ambiguous. The CDR3 extends over 14 amino acids. Trimming cost V 2 bases and J 3 bases, with 11 bases left between them. Looked up from germline, CDR1 is SGHRS and CDR2 is YFSETQ. The CDR3 DNA reads as TGCGCCAGCAGCTTCCTAACAGCAGACACTGAAGCTTTCTTT. Its translation is CASSFLTADTEAFF.

This clonotype has just a few counts. J is TRBJ2-1 and V is TRBV9; 11 bases are a match to TRBD2. CDR3 length equals 15 residues. J gave up 6 bases and V 6 bases, and 8 bases lay outside the gene matches. Germline loops: CDR1 SGDLS, CDR2 YYNGEE. CDR3 region: CASNIAGGPVNEQFF. CDR3 in DNA: TGTGCCAGCAATATAGCGGGAGGGCCGGTCAATGAGCAGTTCTTC. Combining the CDR3 with reference TRBV9 and TRBJ2-1 gives the whole variable domain DSGVTQTPKHLITATGQRVTLRCSPRSGDLSVYWYQQSLDQGLQFLIQYYNGEERAKGNILERFSAQQFPDLHSELNLSSLELGDSALYFCASNIAGGPVNEQFFGPGTRLTVL.

This clonotype showed up many times. J is TRBJ2-3 and V is TRBV9, with 13 bases matching TRBD2. The CDR3 runs 20 residues. Germline assignment: CDR1 SGDLS and CDR2 YYNGEE. Trimming removed 0 bases from V and 0 bases from J; junction bases left unmatched: 10. The CDR3 sequence: CASSVDFGTSGVTSTDTQYF. Written as DNA, the CDR3 is TGTGCCAGCAGCGTAGATTTCGGGACTAGCGGGGTGACAAGCACAGATACGCAGTATTTT.